This is a list of T cell receptor beta chains from one sample in a study of T cell changes during pregnancy in multiple sclerosis. TCRdb's table, derived via immunoSEQ multiplex PCR, lists solely in-frame clones and lacks some. The sample gives 75,000 to 85,000 clones, 85% to 95% of which show up once; approximately 2.4% is in the top ten. Sequencing was performed on peripheral blood, taken in the second trimester of pregnancy. These TCRs come from a female donor with multiple sclerosis, enrolled in a pregnancy study. Each CDR3 is given with its conserved first and last residue. The order of the fields is V gene, J gene, CDR3 length, D gene, clone size, CDR3 DNA, CDR3 protein. D genes are given only for firm matches. The size entry is marked missing in some rows and otherwise reads once, few, many or a size class.

v_call: TRBV25-1; j_call: TRBJ1-1; cdr3_length: 15; d_call: .; clone_size: .; cdr3_nt: TGTGCCAGCAGTGGGGGAACAGGTTTTCGCACTGAAGCTTTCTTT; cdr3_aa: CASSGGTGFRTEAFF
v_call: TRBV7-6; j_call: TRBJ1-1; cdr3_length: 16; d_call: TRBD1; clone_size: .; cdr3_nt: TGTGCCAGCAGCCCCGGGACAGCTGGCGGAAGGACTGAAGCTTTCTTT; cdr3_aa: CASSPGTAGGRTEAFF
v_call: TRBV5-6; j_call: TRBJ1-2; cdr3_length: 17; d_call: TRBD1; clone_size: once; cdr3_nt: TGTGCCAGCAGCTACGTGGACAGGGCAGCGCCCGGCGGAGGCTACACCTTC; cdr3_aa: CASSYVDRAAPGGGYTF
v_call: TRBV9; j_call: TRBJ2-3; cdr3_length: 13; d_call: .; clone_size: .; cdr3_nt: TGTGCCAGCAGCGTCCCCTCGGGAGATACGCAGTATTTT; cdr3_aa: CASSVPSGDTQYF
v_call: TRBV11-1; j_call: TRBJ2-7; cdr3_length: 15; d_call: .; clone_size: .; cdr3_nt: TGTGCCAGCAGCTTATCAGGGGTCCAAACCTACGAGCAGTACTTC; cdr3_aa: CASSLSGVQTYEQYF
v_call: TRBV13; j_call: TRBJ2-7; cdr3_length: 17; d_call: TRBD1; clone_size: .; cdr3_nt: TGTGCCAGCAGCGTGATGAGTAGGACAGGGGATAACTACGAGCAGTACTTC; cdr3_aa: CASSVMSRTGDNYEQYF
v_call: TRBV19; j_call: TRBJ2-1; cdr3_length: 15; d_call: .; clone_size: .; cdr3_nt: TGTGCCAGTAGTGTTAGCGTCGGTCTCTACAATGAGCAGTTCTTC; cdr3_aa: CASSVSVGLYNEQFF
v_call: TRBV4-2; j_call: TRBJ1-3; cdr3_length: 16; d_call: .; clone_size: .; cdr3_nt: TGTGCCAGCAGCCAAGAAGCAACTTCCTCTGGAAACACCATATATTTT; cdr3_aa: CASSQEATSSGNTIYF
v_call: TRBV7-3; j_call: TRBJ2-2; cdr3_length: 14; d_call: .; clone_size: few; cdr3_nt: TGTGCCAGCAGCTACGGGATCCTCCACGGGGAGCTGTTTTTT; cdr3_aa: CASSYGILHGELFF
v_call: TRBV10-2; j_call: TRBJ2-1; cdr3_length: 16; d_call: TRBD2; clone_size: .; cdr3_nt: TGCGCCAGCAGTACTAGCGGGGGTGGGGGACACAATGAGCAGTTCTTC; cdr3_aa: CASSTSGGGGHNEQFF
v_call: TRBV18; j_call: TRBJ1-1; cdr3_length: 13; d_call: .; clone_size: .; cdr3_nt: TGTGCCAGTACAACAGGGATGGGCACTGAAGCTTTCTTT; cdr3_aa: CASTTGMGTEAFF
v_call: TRBV7-8; j_call: TRBJ1-2; cdr3_length: 15; d_call: .; clone_size: few; cdr3_nt: TGTGCCAGCAGCTATCTGGTACAGGCAACGTATGGCTACACCTTC; cdr3_aa: CASSYLVQATYGYTF
v_call: TRBV4-1; j_call: TRBJ2-2; cdr3_length: 16; d_call: TRBD1; clone_size: .; cdr3_nt: TGCGCCAGCAGCCCAGGGGGTCGACCGAACACCGGGGAGCTGTTTTTT; cdr3_aa: CASSPGGRPNTGELFF
v_call: TRBV4-2; j_call: TRBJ1-3; cdr3_length: 14; d_call: .; clone_size: .; cdr3_nt: TGTGCCAGCAGCCAAGAGGCCTCTGGAAACACCATATATTTT; cdr3_aa: CASSQEASGNTIYF
v_call: TRBV7-9; j_call: TRBJ1-2; cdr3_length: 13; d_call: .; clone_size: .; cdr3_nt: TGTGCCAGCAGCTTAGCGGCAGGGAAGGGCTACACCTTC; cdr3_aa: CASSLAAGKGYTF
v_call: TRBV6-1; j_call: TRBJ2-3; cdr3_length: 14; d_call: .; clone_size: .; cdr3_nt: TGTGCCAGCAGTCAGGGCGGGGGCGCAGATACGCAGTATTTT; cdr3_aa: CASSQGGGADTQYF